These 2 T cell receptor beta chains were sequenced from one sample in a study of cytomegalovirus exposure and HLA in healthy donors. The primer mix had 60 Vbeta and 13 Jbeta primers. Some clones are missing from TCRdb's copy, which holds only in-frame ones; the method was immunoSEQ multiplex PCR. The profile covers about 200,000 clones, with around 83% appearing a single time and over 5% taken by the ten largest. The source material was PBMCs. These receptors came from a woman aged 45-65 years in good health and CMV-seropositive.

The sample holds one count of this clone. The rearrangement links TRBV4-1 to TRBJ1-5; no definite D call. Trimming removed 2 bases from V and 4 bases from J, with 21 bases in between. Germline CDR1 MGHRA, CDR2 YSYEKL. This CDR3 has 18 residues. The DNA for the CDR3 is TGCGCCAGCAGCCAATCGCCCCTACTCCCTGGAGGGAATCAGCCCCAGCATTTT. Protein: CASSQSPLLPGGNQPQHF.

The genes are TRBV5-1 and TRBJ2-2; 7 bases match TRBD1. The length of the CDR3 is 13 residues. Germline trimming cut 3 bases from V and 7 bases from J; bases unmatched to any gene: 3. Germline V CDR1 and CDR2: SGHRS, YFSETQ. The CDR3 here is CASSYRGNGELFF. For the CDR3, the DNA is TGCGCCAGCAGCTACAGGGGTAACGGGGAGCTGTTTTTT.